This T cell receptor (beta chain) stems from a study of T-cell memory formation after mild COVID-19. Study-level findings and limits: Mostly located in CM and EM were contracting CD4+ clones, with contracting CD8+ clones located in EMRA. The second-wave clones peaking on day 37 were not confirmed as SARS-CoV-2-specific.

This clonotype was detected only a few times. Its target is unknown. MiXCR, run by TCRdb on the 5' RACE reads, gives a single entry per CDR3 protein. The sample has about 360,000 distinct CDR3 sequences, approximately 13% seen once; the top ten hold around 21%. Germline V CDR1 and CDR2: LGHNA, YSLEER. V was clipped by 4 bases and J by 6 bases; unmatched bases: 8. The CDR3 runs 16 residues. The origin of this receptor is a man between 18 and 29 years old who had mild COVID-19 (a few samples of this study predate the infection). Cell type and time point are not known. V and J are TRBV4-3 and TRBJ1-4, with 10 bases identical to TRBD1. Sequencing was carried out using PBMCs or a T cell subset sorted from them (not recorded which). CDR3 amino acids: CASSPQPGQGYEKLFF. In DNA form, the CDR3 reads TGCGCCAGCAGCCCCCAACCGGGACAGGGGTATGAAAAACTGTTTTTT.